This paragraph reports one T cell receptor beta chain. TCRdb keeps only in-frame clones here, not all; method: immunoSEQ multiplex PCR. Of 35,000 to 55,000 clones listed, about 80% are singletons. The data are from a study of OX40 agonist ivuxolimab in advanced cancers. Losses at the gene ends were 5 bases for V and 8 bases for J; bases not matched to a gene: 10. Germline V gives CDR1 MNHEY, CDR2 SVGAGI. CDR3 length: 15 residues. The chain carries TRBV6-5 and TRBJ1-2; 11 nucleotides match TRBD1. The sequences come from CD4+ or CD8+ T cells sorted from blood, collected in a trial of the OX40 agonist ivuxolimab. The TCR originated in an adult with an advanced solid tumor such as melanoma, head and neck, liver or kidney cancer. DNA for the CDR3: TGTGCCAGCAGTATACGGACGGACAGGGGGCCCGGCTACACCTTC. Its translation is CASSIRTDRGPGYTF.